This TCR beta chain was observed in a study of T cell responses to AZD1222 COVID-19 vaccine (dated by TCRdb to the early 2020s). Concerning the study at large: Because spike-specific TCR depth and breadth did not differ between the two schedules, AZD1222 recipients who got a second dose at roughly 4 weeks were pooled with those who got a second dose at roughly 12 weeks. Trial participants were enrolled into age subgroups of 18-55, 56-69 and 70-plus years, which contained around 140, 26 and 57 TCR-sequenced participants, respectively. A total of around 240 trial participants underwent TCR sequencing, of whom 207 had received two doses of AZD1222 and some 26 had received two doses of the MenACWY control vaccine. What the research found in general, with its limitations: Conclusions about previously exposed vaccinees are limited, since just a handful of AZD1222 recipients were seropositive for SARS-CoV-2 at baseline. Because no day 14 peak-response samples were available, repertoires were characterized only after the peak T cell response. Most participants were white British and females outnumbered males, and the authors suggested that clonal diversity may have been underestimated. After two AZD1222 doses, both the breadth and the depth of spike-specific TCRs were significantly higher than at day 0 and than in MenACWY recipients. Vaccine-associated CD4 TCRs spanned the whole spike protein, with dominant responses in regions 160-218 and 743-854. Epitopes outside the regions mutated in the B.1.351 and B.1.1.7 variants were reportedly recognized by nearly half of the unique spike-specific TCRs. The 56-69-year group was small, and its depth increase did not reach significance, likely because of low power.

The time point label on this specimen signifies: baseline before first vaccination. Vaccinee samples came from UK trials COV001 and COV002, including a single-blind randomized controlled phase 2/3 trial of AZD1222 (ChAdOx1 nCoV-19) in healthy adults. Trial participant PBMC samples were collected at day 0 and day 28 after the second dose for TCRbeta chain sequencing. A single count supports this clone. The clone's antigen remains unknown. Base quality data are lacking; no much larger clone is found one base away. Reading the germline V gene (reference sequence) gives CDR1 SGHNT and CDR2 YYREEE. Taken from cysteine to phenylalanine, the CDR3 has 13 residues. Only CDR3 DNA is held: 39 bases, read in frame from base 1. Trimming costs V 0 bases and J 4 bases, and their ends lie 7 bases apart. The CDR3 regions of human TCRbeta chains were subjected to immunosequencing. The paper's data handling went like this. TCRs in the repertoires were compared against a reference library of SARS-CoV-2-specific TCRs that had been generated with the MIRA antigen-specificity platform. Breadth was defined as the fraction of unique TCRs that were SARS-CoV-2-associated. Depth was defined as the fraction of total T cells that were SARS-CoV-2-associated. Using the MIRA data, each spike-specific TCR was mapped to the spike region that the TCR reacts to and placed in a CD4 or CD8 class. Log10-transformed breadth and depth values were compared by one-way ANOVA with Sidak's multiple comparisons tests. TCRdb took this table from immuneACCESS and kept in-frame rearrangements with V and J called. Such tables lack part of the clones; where checked against another copy, unresolved V genes explain under half of the gap, and the rest is unexplained. The D gene and trimming were derived from the DNA, and the V and J assignments and clone size from that table. Recorded for this sample are 80,000 or so clones; about 82% of them occurred a single time. Around 3% of the sample lies in the top ten.

This TCR was sampled from an adult in good health. Sample: peripheral blood, taken on day 0 of AZD1222 vaccination. The rearrangement joined TRBV5-4 to TRBJ1-2; TRBD1 is possibly the D segment (6 matching bases). The nucleotide sequence reads TGTGCCAGCAGCTTGGCGACAGGCTATGGCTACACCTTC. It encodes CASSLATGYGYTF.